This paragraph covers one T cell receptor beta chain sequence. CDR3 length: 13 amino acids. Trimming cost V 4 bases and J 3 bases; bases outside gene matches: 2. Per germline, CDR1 SQVTM and CDR2 ANQGSEA. This sample is drawn from a study of cytomegalovirus exposure and HLA in healthy donors. Background on the study: T cells numbering around 170 million yielded approximately 120 million unique TCR beta sequences in an earlier analysis.

The PCR contained 60 Vbeta and 13 Jbeta primers. Sequencing used immunoSEQ multiplex PCR; TCRdb keeps in-frame clones, though not all of them. The sample lists nearly 300,000 clones, just over 85% occurring once. The chain joins TRBV29-1 to TRBJ2-1; 8 bases are shared with TRBD2. Sequencing was performed on PBMCs. This receptor was identified in a man aged 35-49 years in good health and CMV-seropositive. Here the CDR3 reads CSVVAGIYNEQFF. The CDR3 coding sequence is TGCAGCGTTGTAGCGGGGATCTACAATGAGCAGTTCTTC.